This T cell receptor (beta chain) was documented in a study of T cells in Graves' hyperthyroidism and ophthalmopathy. Study-level points and caveats: Researchers report that a 13 V-J model separated ophthalmopathy from stable hyperthyroidism. Ophthalmopathy was model-predicted a median about six months pre-onset. Blood samples included most of the expanded thyroid clonotypes exceeding 0.001.

TCR beta CDR3 sequences were amplified from RNA transcripts. The HTBI set primed first-round TCR CDR3 RT-PCR. MiXCR, run by TCRdb on the multiplex PCR reads, gives a single entry per CDR3 protein. The sample lists hundreds of thousands of distinct CDR3 sequences, about 45% occurring once. Patients showing uncontrolled infection, other autoimmune disease, pregnancy or lactation were ineligible. A remark on this clonotype: Antigen unknown. A read error may account for a junction end that differs from germline.

The CDR3 covers 15 residues. CDR1 is SNHLY and CDR2 is FYNNEI in the germline V gene. V gene TRBV2 combines with J gene TRBJ2-7; 9 bases agree with TRBD1. The source is an adult man with Graves' disease, either hyperthyroidism or ophthalmopathy (not recorded which). Sequencing input: peripheral blood or thyroid tissue (not recorded which). CDR3 in DNA: TGTGCCGGCAGTGTAAGAGGGGACAGGGCCCACGAGCAGTACTTC. Translation gives CAGSVRGDRAHEQYF.